The 2 T cell receptor beta chains reported below all come from one sample, sequenced in a study of immune cell composition in non-small cell lung cancer. The protocol was immunoSEQ multiplex PCR, while the TCRdb copy is restricted to in-frame clones and leaves out a portion. Of some 2,100 clones in the sample, approximately 89% were seen once. Sequencing was performed on lung tumor tissue. These receptors originate from a human donor with non-small cell lung cancer.

The genes are TRBV7-9 and TRBJ1-5; 7 bases align to TRBD1. This CDR3 region has 15 residues. Trimming took 1 base from V and 1 from J; bases not matched to a gene: 1. Germline V gene data show CDR1 as SEHNR and CDR2 as FQNEAQ (reference sequence). Written as DNA, the CDR3 is TGTGCCAGCAGCTTAGGACAGGGAAGCAATCAGCCCCAGCATTTT. The encoded protein is CASSLGQGSNQPQHF.

The V and J genes are TRBV28 and TRBJ1-2; D is perhaps TRBD1 (5 bases). Trimming stripped 6 bases from V and 4 bases from J, with 12 bases between. This CDR3 is built from 13 residues. The germline CDR1 and CDR2 sequences are MDHEN and SYDVKM. CDR3 in DNA: TGTGCCAGCAGGGAAGTAGGGGTCTATGGCTACACCTTC. Its translation: CASREVGVYGYTF.